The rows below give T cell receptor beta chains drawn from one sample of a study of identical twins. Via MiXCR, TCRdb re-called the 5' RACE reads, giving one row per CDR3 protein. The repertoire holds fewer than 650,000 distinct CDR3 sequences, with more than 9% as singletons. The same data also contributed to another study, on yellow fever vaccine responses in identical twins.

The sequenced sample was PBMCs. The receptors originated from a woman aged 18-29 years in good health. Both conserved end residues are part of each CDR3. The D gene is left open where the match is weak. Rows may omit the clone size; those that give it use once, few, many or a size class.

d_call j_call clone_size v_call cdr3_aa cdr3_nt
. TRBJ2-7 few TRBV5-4 CASSSYNTRYEQYF TGTGCCAGCAGCTCCTACAATACTCGCTACGAGCAGTACTTC
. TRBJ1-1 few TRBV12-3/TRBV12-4 CASSLIGVTEAFF TGTGCCAGCAGTTTGATCGGGGTCACTGAAGCTTTCTTT
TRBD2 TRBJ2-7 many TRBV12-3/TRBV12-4 CASSSLADYEQYF TGTGCCAGCAGTAGCCTAGCGGACTACGAGCAGTACTTC
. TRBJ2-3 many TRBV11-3 CASSLDGGYTDTQYF TGTGCCAGCAGCTTAGATGGGGGATACACAGATACGCAGTATTTT
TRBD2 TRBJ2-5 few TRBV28 CASQTSDQETQYF TGTGCCAGCCAGACTAGCGACCAAGAGACCCAGTACTTC
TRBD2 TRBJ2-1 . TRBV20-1 CSAPRLTSGKRNEQFF TGCAGTGCTCCACGCCTGACTAGCGGTAAAAGGAATGAGCAGTTCTTC
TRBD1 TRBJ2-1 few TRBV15 CATSRFRDREGNEQFF TGTGCCACCAGCAGGTTCCGGGACAGGGAGGGGAATGAGCAGTTCTTC
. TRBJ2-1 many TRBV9 CASSVEGGSYNEQFF TGTGCCAGCAGCGTAGAGGGGGGCTCCTACAATGAGCAGTTCTTC
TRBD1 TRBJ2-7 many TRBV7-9 CASSPTGGFPYEQYF TGTGCCAGCAGCCCGACAGGGGGTTTCCCCTACGAGCAGTACTTC
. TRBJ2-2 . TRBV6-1 CASSPRRAGTGELFF TGTGCCAGCAGTCCACGCAGGGCGGGGACCGGGGAGCTGTTTTTT
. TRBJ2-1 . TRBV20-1 CSAVRGVGNEQFF TGCAGTGCTGTCAGGGGCGTAGGCAATGAGCAGTTCTTC
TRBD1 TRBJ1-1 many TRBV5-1 CASSWGQGGNTEAFF TGCGCCAGCAGCTGGGGACAGGGGGGGAACACTGAAGCTTTCTTT
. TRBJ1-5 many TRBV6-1 CASSGGQPQHF TGTGCCAGCAGTGGGGGTCAGCCCCAGCATTTT
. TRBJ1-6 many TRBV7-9 CASSSAGTNSPLHF TGTGCCAGCAGCTCCGCCGGAACGAATTCACCCCTCCACTTT
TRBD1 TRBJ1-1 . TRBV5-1 CASSLQGTGTEAFF TGCGCCAGCAGCTTACAGGGGACGGGCACTGAAGCTTTCTTT
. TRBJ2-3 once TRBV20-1 CSAASPGRSSTDTQYF TGCAGTGCTGCGAGTCCAGGAAGATCTAGCACAGATACGCAGTATTTT
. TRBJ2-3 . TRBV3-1 CASSQDWLNTQYF TGTGCCAGCAGCCAAGATTGGCTGAATACGCAGTATTTT
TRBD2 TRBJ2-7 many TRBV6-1 CASIGTRSYEQYF TGTGCCAGCATTGGGACTAGAAGTTACGAGCAGTACTTC
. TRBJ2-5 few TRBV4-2 CASSQDNAGETQYF TGTGCCAGCAGCCAAGATAATGCGGGGGAGACCCAGTACTTC
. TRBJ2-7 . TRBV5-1 CASSLGERAYEQYF TGCGCCAGCAGCTTGGGTGAACGGGCCTACGAGCAGTACTTC
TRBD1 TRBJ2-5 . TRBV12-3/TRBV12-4 CASRLVQGAGETQYF TGTGCCAGCAGGCTCGTCCAGGGGGCCGGAGAGACCCAGTACTTC
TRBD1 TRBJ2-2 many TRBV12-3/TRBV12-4 CASSWTGVNTGELFF TGTGCCAGCAGTTGGACAGGGGTGAACACCGGGGAGCTGTTTTTT
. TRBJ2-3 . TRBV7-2 CASSLRLTTGYEALERPDTQYF TGTGCCAGCAGCTTAAGGCTAACAACAGGATACGAGGCCCTCGAAAGGCCAGATACGCAGTATTTT
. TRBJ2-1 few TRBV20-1 CSASARDQGYEQFF TGCAGTGCCAGTGCTCGGGACCAGGGGTATGAGCAGTTCTTC
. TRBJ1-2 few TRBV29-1 CSTLWGEGVGGYTF TGCAGCACCTTATGGGGGGAAGGGGTTGGTGGCTACACCTTC
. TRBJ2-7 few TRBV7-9 CASSPDLVPYEQYF TGTGCCAGCAGCCCGGACTTAGTTCCCTACGAGCAGTACTTC
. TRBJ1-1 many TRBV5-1 CASSRETGNTEAFF TGCGCCAGCAGCAGGGAAACGGGGAACACTGAAGCTTTCTTT
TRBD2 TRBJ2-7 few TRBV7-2 CASRRGLAGIYEQYF TGTGCCAGCAGGAGGGGACTAGCGGGTATCTACGAGCAGTACTTC
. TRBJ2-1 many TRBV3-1 CASSQANEQFF TGTGCCAGCAGCCAGGCCAATGAGCAGTTCTTC
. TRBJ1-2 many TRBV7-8 CASSPLTGGYGYTF TGTGCCAGCAGCCCGCTGACAGGAGGCTATGGCTACACCTTC
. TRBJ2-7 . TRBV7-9 CASSSDPNYEQYF TGTGCCAGCAGCTCGGATCCTAACTACGAGCAGTACTTC
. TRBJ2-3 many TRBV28 CASRAPSTDTQYF TGTGCCAGCCGTGCTCCATCCACAGATACGCAGTATTTT
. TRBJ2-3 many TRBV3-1 CASSLYRDTDTQYF TGTGCCAGCAGCCTTTACCGGGACACAGATACGCAGTATTTT
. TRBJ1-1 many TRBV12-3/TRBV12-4 CASSLGQMNTEAFF TGTGCCAGCAGTTTAGGACAGATGAACACTGAAGCTTTCTTT
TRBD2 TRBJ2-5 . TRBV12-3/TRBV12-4 CASGGGASGETQYF TGTGCCAGCGGCGGGGGGGCAAGCGGGGAGACCCAGTACTTC
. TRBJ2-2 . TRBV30 CAWSVLPSSGELFF TGTGCCTGGAGTGTATTGCCGTCGTCCGGGGAGCTGTTTTTT
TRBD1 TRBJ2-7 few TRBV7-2 CASGDRVTNEQYF TGTGCCAGCGGGGACAGGGTAACAAACGAGCAGTACTTC
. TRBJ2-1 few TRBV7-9 CASNDGHEQFF TGTGCCAGCAACGACGGGCATGAGCAGTTCTTC
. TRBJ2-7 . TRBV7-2 CASSFRGWDEQYF TGTGCCAGCAGCTTTCGCGGATGGGATGAGCAGTACTTC
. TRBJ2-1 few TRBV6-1 CASNKRQLTFDEQFF TGTGCCAGCAACAAAAGACAATTAACCTTCGATGAGCAGTTCTTC
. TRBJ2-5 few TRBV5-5 CASRIFSLFQETQYF TGTGCCAGCAGAATATTCAGTCTTTTCCAAGAGACCCAGTACTTC
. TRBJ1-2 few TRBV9 CASSVTGTYGYTF TGTGCCAGCAGCGTCACCGGGACGTATGGCTACACCTTC
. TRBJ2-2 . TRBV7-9 CASSRCKGTGELFF TGTGCCAGCAGCCGATGCAAGGGCACCGGGGAGCTGTTTTTT
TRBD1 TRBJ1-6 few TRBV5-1 CASSYGQDNSPLHF TGCGCCAGCAGCTACGGACAGGATAATTCACCCCTCCACTTT
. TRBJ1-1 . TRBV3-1 CASSQAGDGALNTEAFF TGTGCCAGCAGCCAAGCGGGGGACGGGGCCTTGAACACTGAAGCTTTCTTT
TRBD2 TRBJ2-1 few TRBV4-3 CASSQDRASGHNEQFF TGCGCCAGCAGCCAAGATCGGGCTAGCGGACACAATGAGCAGTTCTTC
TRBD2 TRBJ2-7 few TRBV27 CASRAASGYEQYF TGTGCCAGCAGGGCCGCTAGCGGCTACGAGCAGTACTTC
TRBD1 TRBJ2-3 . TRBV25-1 CASTSTKGAADTQYF TGTGCCAGCACTTCGACGAAGGGGGCGGCAGATACGCAGTATTTT
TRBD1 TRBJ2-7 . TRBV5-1 CASSSGQDAPYEQYF TGCGCCAGCAGCTCCGGACAGGACGCCCCCTACGAGCAGTACTTC
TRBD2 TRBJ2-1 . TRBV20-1 CSVTSGGSYNEQFF TGCAGTGTGACTAGCGGGGGATCCTACAATGAGCAGTTCTTC
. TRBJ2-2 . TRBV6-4 CASIPDNTGELFF TGTGCCAGCATCCCCGATAACACCGGGGAGCTGTTTTTT
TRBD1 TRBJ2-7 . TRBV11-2 CASSGRQGGSYEQYF TGTGCCAGCAGCGGCCGACAGGGGGGCTCATACGAGCAGTACTTC
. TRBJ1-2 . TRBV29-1 CSGRTGYGYTF TGCAGCGGCCGGACGGGCTATGGCTACACCTTC